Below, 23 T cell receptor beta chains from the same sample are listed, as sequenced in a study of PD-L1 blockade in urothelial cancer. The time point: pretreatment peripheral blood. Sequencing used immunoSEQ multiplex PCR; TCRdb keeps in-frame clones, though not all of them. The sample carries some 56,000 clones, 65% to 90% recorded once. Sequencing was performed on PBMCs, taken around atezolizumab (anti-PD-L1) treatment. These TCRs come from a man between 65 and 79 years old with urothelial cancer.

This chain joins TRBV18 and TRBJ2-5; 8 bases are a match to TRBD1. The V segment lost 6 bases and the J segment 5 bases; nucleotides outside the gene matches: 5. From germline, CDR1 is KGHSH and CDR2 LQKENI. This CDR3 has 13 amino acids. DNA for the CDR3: TGTGCCAGCTCGGACAGGGTTGGGGAGACCCAGTACTTC. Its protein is CASSDRVGETQYF.

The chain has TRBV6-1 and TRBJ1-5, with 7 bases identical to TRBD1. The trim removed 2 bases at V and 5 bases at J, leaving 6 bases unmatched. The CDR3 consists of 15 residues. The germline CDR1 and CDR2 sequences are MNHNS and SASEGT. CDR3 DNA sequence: TGTGCCAGCAGTGAAATGAGGCAGGGGGATCAGCCCCAGCATTTT. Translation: CASSEMRQGDQPQHF.

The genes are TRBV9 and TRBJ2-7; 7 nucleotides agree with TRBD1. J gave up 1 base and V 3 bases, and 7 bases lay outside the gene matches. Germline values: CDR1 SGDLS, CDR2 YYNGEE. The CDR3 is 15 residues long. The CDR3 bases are TGTGCCAGCAGCGCCTACAGGGGCGAGTCCTACGAGCAGTACTTC. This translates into CASSAYRGESYEQYF.

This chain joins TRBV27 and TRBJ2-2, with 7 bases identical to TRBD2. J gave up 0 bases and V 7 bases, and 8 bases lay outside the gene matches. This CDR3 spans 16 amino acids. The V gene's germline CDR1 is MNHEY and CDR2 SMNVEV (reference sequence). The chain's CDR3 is CASKLGSGANTGELFF. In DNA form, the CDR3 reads TGTGCCAGCAAGTTGGGGAGCGGGGCGAACACCGGGGAGCTGTTTTTT.

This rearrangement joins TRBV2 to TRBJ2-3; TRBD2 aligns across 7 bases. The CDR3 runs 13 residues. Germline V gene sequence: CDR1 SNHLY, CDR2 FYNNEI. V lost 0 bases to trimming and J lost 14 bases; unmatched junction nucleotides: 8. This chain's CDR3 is CASSEAGGGHAYF. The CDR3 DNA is TGTGCCAGCAGTGAAGCAGGCGGGGGTCACGCGTATTTT.

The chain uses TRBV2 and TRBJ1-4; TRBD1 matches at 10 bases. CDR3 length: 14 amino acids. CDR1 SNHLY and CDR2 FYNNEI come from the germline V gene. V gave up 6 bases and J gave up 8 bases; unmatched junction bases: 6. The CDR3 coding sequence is TGTGCCAGCAGAAGGGACAGGGGCGAGGAAAAACTGTTTTTT. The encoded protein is CASRRDRGEEKLFF.

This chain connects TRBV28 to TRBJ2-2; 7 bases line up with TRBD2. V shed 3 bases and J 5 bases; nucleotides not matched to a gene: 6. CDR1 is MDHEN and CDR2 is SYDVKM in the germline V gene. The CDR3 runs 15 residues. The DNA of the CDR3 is TGTGCCAGCAGTTTGGGGCGGGAGCATACCGGGGAGCTGTTTTTT. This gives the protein CASSLGREHTGELFF.

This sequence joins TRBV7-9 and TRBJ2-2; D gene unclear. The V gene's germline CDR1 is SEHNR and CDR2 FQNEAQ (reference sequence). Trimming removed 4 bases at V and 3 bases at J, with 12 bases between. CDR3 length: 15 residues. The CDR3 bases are TGTGCCAGCAGCTCCTTGTCCCGGGACACCGGGGAGCTGTTTTTT. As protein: CASSSLSRDTGELFF.

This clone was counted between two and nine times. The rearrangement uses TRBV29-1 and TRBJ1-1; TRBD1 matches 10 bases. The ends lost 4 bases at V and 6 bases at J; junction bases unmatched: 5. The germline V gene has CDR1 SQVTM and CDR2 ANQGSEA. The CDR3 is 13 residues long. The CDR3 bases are TGCAGCGTTGGCGACAGGGGGCTCTCTGAAGCTTTCTTT. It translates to CSVGDRGLSEAFF.

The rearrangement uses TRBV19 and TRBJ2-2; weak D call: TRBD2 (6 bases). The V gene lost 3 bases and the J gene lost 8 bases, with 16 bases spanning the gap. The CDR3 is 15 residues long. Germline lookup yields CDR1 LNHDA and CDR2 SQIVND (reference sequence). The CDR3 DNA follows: TGTGCCAGTAGTATCAGGCTAGACGGGGGAGGGGAGCTGTTTTTT. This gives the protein CASSIRLDGGGELFF.

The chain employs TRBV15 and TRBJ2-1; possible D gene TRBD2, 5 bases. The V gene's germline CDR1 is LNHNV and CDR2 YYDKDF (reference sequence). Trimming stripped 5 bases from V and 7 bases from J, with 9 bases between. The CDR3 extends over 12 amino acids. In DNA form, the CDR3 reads TGTGCCACCAGCGGCACGGGAAATGAGCAGTTCTTC. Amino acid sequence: CATSGTGNEQFF.

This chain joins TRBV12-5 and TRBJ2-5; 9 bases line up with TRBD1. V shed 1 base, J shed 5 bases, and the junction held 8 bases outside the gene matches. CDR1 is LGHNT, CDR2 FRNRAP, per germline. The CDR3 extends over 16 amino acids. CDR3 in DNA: TGTGCTAGTGGTTTGGGACAGGGGGTCGTAGGGGAGACCCAGTACTTC. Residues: CASGLGQGVVGETQYF.

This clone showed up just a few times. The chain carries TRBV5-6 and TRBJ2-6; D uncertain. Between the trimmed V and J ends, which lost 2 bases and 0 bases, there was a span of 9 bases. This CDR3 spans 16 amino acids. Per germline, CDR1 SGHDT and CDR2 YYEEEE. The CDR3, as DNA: TGTGCCAGCAGCTTAAAGAGGAACTCTGGGGCCAACGTCCTGACTTTC. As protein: CASSLKRNSGANVLTF.

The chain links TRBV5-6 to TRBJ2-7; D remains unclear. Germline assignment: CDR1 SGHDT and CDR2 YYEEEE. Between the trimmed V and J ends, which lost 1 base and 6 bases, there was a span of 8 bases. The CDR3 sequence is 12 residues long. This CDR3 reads CASSLPGTEQYF. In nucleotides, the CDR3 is TGTGCCAGCAGCTTGCCAGGTACCGAGCAGTACTTC.

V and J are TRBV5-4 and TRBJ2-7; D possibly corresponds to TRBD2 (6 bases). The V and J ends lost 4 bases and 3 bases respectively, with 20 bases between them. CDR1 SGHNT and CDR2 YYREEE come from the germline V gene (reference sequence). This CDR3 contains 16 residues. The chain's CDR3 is CASSEGPTRIVYEQYF. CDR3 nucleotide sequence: TGTGCCAGCAGCGAGGGCCCGACTAGGATTGTCTACGAGCAGTACTTC.

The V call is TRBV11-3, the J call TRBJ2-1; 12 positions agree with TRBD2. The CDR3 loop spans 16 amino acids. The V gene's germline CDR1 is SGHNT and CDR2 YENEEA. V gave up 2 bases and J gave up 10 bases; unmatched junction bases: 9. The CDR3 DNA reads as TGTGCCAGCAGCTTACTGCTGCGACTAGCGGGAGCCGAGCAGTTCTTC. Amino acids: CASSLLLRLAGAEQFF.

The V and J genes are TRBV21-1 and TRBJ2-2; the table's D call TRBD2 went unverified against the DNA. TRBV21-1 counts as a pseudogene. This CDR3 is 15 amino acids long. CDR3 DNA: TGTGCCAGCAGCAAATGGGAGCCGAGCACCGGGGAGCTGTTTTTT. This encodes CASSKWEPSTGELFF.

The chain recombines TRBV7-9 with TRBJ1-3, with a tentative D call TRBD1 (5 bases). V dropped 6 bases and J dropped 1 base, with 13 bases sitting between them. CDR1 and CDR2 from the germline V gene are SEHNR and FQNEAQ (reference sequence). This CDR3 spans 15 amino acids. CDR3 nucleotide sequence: TGTGCCAGCAGTCCAGGGCCAGGGTCTGGAAACACCATATATTTT. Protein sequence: CASSPGPGSGNTIYF.

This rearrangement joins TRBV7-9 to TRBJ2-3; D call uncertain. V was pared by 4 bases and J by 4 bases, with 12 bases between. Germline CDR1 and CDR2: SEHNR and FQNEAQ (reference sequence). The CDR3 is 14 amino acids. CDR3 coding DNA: TGTGCCAGCAGCTCTGGGCTTATCTCAGATACGCAGTATTTT. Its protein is CASSSGLISDTQYF. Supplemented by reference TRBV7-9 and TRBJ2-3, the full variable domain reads DTGVSQNPRHKITKRGQNVTFRCDPISEHNRLYWYRQTLGQGPEFLTYFQNEAQLEKSRLLSDRFSAERPKGSFSTLEIQRTEQGDSAMYLCASSSGLISDTQYFGPGTRLTVL.

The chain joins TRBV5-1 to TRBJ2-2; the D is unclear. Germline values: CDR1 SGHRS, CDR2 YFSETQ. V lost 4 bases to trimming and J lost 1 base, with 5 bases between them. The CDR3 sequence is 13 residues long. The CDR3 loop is CASSARNTGELFF. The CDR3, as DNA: TGCGCCAGCAGCGCGAGGAACACCGGGGAGCTGTTTTTT.

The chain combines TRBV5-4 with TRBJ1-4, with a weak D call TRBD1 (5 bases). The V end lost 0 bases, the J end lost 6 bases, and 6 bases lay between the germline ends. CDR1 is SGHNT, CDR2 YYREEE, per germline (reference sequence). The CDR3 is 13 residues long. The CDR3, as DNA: TGTGCCAGCAGCTTGGGCAGGGATGAAAAACTGTTTTTT. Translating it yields CASSLGRDEKLFF.

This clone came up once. The CDR3 sequence: CASSLRDRIYNEQFF. The CDR3 coding sequence is TGTGCCAGCAGCTTGAGGGACAGGATCTACAATGAGCAGTTCTTC. The chain joins TRBV11-2 to TRBJ2-1; 8 bases are a match to TRBD1. The trim removed 3 bases at V and 3 bases at J, leaving 4 bases unmatched. The CDR3 spans 15 residues. CDR1 and CDR2 (germline): SGHAT, FQNNGV.

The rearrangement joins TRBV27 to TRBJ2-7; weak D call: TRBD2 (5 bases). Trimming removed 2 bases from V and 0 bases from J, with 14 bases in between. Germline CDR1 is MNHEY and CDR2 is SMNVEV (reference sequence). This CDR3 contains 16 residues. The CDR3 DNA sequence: TGTGCCAGCAGTTTAGGGTGGACTCGCCACTCCTACGAGCAGTACTTC. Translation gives CASSLGWTRHSYEQYF.